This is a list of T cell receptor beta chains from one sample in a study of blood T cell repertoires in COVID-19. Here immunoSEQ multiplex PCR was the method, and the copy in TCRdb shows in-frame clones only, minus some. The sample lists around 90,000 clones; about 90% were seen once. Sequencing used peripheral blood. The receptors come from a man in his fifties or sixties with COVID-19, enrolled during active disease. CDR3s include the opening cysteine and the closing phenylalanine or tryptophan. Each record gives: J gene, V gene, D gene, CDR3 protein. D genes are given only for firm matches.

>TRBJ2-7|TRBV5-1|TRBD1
CASSDTGTGSLEQYF
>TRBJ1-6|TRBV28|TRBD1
CASRRDRDNSPLHF
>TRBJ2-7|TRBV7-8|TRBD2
CASSLAWASGGEQYF
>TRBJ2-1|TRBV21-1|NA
CASSKGRGGNNEQFF
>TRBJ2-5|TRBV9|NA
CASSVDAGIETQYF
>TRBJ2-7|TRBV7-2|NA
CASSLDRSSYEQYF
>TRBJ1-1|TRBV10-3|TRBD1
CAIREKTGTGRTEAFF
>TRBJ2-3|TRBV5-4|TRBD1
CASSLAGTGKRDTQYF
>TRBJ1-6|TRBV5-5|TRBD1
CASSQGQGISPLHF
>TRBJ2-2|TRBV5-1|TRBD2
CASSLAGLAGNTGELFF
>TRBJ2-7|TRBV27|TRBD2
CASSLSAGGYEQYF